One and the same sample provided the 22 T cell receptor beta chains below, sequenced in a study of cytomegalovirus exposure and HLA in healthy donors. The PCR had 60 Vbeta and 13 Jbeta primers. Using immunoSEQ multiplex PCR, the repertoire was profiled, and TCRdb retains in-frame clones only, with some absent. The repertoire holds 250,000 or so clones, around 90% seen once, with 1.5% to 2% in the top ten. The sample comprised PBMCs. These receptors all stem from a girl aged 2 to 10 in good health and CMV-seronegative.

The CDR3 sequence: CAIGRESSDTQYF. CDR3 nucleotides: TGTGCCATCGGGCGGGAGTCCTCAGATACGCAGTATTTT. The chain recombines TRBV10-3 with TRBJ2-3; TRBD2 aligns across 7 bases. CDR1 is ENHRY, CDR2 SYGVKD, per germline. V lost 8 bases to trimming and J lost 4 bases; unmatched junction nucleotides: 6. The CDR3 runs to 13 residues.

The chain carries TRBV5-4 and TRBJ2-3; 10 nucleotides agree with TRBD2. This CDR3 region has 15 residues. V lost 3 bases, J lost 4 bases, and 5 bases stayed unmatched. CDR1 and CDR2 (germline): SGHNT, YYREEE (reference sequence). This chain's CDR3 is CASSSAGGLPDTQYF. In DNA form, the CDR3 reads TGTGCCAGCAGCTCAGCGGGGGGGCTCCCAGATACGCAGTATTTT.

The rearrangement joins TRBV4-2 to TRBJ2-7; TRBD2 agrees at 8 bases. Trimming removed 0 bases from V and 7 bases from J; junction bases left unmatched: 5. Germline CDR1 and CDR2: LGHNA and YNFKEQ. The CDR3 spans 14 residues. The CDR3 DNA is TGTGCCAGCAGCCAAGAGTTCCTAGCGGGTGAGCAGTACTTC. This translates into CASSQEFLAGEQYF.

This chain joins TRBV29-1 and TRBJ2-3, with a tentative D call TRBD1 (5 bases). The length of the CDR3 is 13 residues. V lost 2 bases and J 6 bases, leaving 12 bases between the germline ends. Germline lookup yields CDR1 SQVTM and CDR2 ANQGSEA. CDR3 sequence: CSVERIQGDTQYF. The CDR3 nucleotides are TGCAGCGTTGAAAGGATCCAGGGCGATACGCAGTATTTT.

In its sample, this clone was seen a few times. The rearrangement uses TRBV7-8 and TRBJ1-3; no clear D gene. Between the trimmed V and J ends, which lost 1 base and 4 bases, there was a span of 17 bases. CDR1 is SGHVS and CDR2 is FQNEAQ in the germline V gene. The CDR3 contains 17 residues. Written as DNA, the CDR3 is TGTGCCAGCAGCTTAGTTTCCTACAGCTTAACAGGAAACACCATATATTTT. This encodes CASSLVSYSLTGNTIYF.

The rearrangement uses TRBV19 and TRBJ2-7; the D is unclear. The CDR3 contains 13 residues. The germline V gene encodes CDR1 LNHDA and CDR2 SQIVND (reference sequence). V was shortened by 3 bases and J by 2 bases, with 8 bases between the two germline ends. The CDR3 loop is CASSMGYTYEQYF. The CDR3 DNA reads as TGTGCCAGTAGTATGGGCTATACCTACGAGCAGTACTTC.

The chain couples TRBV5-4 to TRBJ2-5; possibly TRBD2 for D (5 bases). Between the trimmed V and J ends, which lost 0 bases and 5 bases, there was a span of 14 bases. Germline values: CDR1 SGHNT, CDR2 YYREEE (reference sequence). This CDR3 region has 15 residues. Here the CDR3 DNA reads TGTGCCAGCAGCTTGGGGTCGAGGGTTCAGGAGACCCAGTACTTC. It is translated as CASSLGSRVQETQYF.

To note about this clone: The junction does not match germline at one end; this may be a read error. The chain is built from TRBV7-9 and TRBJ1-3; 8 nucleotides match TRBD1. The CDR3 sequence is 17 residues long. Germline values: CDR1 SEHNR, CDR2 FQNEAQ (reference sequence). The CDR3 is CSSSTGQGNPSGNTIYF. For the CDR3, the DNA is TGTTCCAGCAGCACAGGACAGGGCAACCCTTCTGGAAACACCATATATTTT. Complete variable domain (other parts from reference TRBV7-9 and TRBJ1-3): DTGVSQNPRHKITKRGQNVTFRCDPISEHNRLYWYRQTLGQGPEFLTYFQNEAQLEKSRLLSDRFSAERPKGSFSTLEIQRTEQGDSAMYLCSSSTGQGNPSGNTIYFGEGSWLTVV.

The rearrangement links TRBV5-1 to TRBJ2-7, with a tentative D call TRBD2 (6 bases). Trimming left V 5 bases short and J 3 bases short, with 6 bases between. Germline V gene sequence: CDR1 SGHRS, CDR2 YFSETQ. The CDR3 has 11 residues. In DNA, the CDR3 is TGCGCCAGCAGGCGGGGCTACGAGCAGTACTTC. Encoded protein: CASRRGYEQYF.

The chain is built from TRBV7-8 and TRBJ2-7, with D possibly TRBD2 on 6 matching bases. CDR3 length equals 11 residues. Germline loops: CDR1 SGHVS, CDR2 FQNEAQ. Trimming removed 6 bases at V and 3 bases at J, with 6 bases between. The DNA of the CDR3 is TGTGCCAGCAGGGGAGGCTACGAGCAGTACTTC. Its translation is CASRGGYEQYF.

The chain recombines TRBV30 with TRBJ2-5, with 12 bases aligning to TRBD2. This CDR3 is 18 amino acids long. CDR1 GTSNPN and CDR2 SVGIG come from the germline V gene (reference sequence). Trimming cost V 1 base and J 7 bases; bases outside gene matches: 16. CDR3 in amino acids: CAWSARASGRDSGGTQYF. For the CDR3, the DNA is TGTGCCTGGAGTGCCCGGGCTAGCGGGAGGGACTCAGGCGGGACCCAGTACTTC.

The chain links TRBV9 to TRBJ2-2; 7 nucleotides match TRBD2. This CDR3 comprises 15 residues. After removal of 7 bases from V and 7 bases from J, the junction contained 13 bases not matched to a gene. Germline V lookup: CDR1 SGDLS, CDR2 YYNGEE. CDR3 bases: TGTGCCAGCTCCACCACCGGGGGGTATGACGGGGAGCTGTTTTTT. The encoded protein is CASSTTGGYDGELFF.

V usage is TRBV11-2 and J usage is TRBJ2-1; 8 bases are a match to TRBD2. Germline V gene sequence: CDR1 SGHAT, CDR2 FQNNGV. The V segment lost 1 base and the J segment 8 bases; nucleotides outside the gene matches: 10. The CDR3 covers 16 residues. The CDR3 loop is CASSLAVAREDDEQFF. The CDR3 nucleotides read TGTGCCAGCAGCTTAGCGGTCGCGCGGGAGGATGATGAGCAGTTCTTC.

The CDR3 protein is CASSFRGEGEKLFF. The CDR3 coding sequence is TGTGCCAGCAGCTTCAGGGGCGAGGGTGAAAAACTGTTTTTT. The J gene is TRBJ1-4, the V gene TRBV7-9; weak D call: TRBD1 (6 bases). The CDR3 contains 14 residues. Germline lookup yields CDR1 SEHNR and CDR2 FQNEAQ (reference sequence). V lost 3 bases to trimming and J lost 7 bases, with 12 bases between them.

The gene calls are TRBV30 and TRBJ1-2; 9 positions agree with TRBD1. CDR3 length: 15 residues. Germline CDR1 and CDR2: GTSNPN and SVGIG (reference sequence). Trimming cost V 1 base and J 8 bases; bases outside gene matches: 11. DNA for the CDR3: TGTGCCTGGAGTGGCCACCTAACAGGGGGCGAAGGCTACACCTTC. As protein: CAWSGHLTGGEGYTF.

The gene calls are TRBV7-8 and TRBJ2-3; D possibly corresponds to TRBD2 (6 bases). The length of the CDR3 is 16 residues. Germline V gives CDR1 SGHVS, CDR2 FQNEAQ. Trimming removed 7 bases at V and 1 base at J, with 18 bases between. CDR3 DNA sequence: TGTGCCAGCACCCCCGGGGCGGGGCTCGGCACAGATACGCAGTATTTT. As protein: CASTPGAGLGTDTQYF.

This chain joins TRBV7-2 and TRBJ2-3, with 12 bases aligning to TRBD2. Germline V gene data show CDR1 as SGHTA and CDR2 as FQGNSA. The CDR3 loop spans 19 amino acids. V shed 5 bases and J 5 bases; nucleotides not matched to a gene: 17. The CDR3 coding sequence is TGTGCCAGCAGCCTACAAAATATTGGGCTAGCGGGAGGGATAGATACGCAGTATTTT. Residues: CASSLQNIGLAGGIDTQYF.

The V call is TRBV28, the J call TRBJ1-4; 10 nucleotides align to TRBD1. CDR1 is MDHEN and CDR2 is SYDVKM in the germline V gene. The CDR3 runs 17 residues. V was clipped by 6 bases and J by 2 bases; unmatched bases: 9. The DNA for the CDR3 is TGTGCCAGCAGCTCGACAGGGGGCGCGTATACTAATGAAAAACTGTTTTTT. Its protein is CASSSTGGAYTNEKLFF.

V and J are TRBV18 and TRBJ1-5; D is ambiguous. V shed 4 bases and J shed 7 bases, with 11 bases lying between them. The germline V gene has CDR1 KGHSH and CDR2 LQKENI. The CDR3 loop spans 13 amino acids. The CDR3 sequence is CASSLDAGQPQHF. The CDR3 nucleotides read TGTGCCAGCTCACTCGATGCGGGCCAGCCCCAGCATTTT.

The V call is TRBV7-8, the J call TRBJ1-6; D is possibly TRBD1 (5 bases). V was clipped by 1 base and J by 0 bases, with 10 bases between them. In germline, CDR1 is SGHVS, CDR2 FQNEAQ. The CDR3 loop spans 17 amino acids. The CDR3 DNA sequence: TGTGCCAGCAGCTTAGGACAGCCTAGCTCCTATAATTCACCCCTCCACTTT. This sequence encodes CASSLGQPSSYNSPLHF.

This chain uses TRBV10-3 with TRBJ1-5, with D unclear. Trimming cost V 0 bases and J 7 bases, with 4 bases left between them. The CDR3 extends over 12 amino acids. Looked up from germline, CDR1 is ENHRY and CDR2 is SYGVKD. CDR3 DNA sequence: TGTGCCATCAGTGAGTCGGGCCAGCCCCAGCATTTT. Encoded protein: CAISESGQPQHF.

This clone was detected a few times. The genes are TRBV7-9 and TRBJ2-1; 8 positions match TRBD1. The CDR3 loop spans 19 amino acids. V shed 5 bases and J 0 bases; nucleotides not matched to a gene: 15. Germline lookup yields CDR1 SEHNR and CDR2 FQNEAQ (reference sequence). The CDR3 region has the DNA TGTGCCAGCAGCGCCCCGGGACAGGCAACAACCCTCTCCTACAATGAGCAGTTCTTC. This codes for CASSAPGQATTLSYNEQFF.